Below are 10 T cell receptor beta chains sequenced from a single sample in a study of vaccination and CD4 T cells after COVID-19. No antigens are known for them. The treatment was: approximately nine-day PBMC culture with coronavirus spike peptide pools or control peptides (ViraFEST assay). An Oncomine TCR Beta short-read assay was used to sequence the DNA from cultured CD4+ T cells. MiXCR was run by TCRdb on the PCR reads, yielding one entry per CDR3 protein. This table has 20,000 to 25,000 distinct CDR3 sequences, nearly 55% appearing once. The sequenced sample was CD4+ T cells from blood, cultured in vitro. The receptors here all came from a human donor who had recovered from COVID-19.

V is TRBV21-1 and J is TRBJ1-5; the D call TRBD1 from the table was never checked on the DNA. TRBV21-1 is a documented pseudogene. This CDR3 region has 15 residues. The CDR3 sequence is CASSKGTGRNQPQHF. CDR3 nucleotide sequence: TGTGCCAGCAGCAAGGGGACAGGGCGCAATCAGCCCCAGCATTTT.

The chain links TRBV5-6 to TRBJ1-4, with TRBD1 as a possible D gene (5 bases). This CDR3 spans 15 amino acids. Germline V lookup: CDR1 SGHDT, CDR2 YYEEEE. V lost 0 bases, J lost 7 bases, and 13 bases lay in between. The CDR3 nucleotides read TGTGCCAGCAGCTTGGGTGCAGGGATCGTTGAAAAACTGTTTTTT. It yields the protein CASSLGAGIVEKLFF.

This sequence joins TRBV24-1 and TRBJ2-3, with a tentative D call TRBD2 (6 bases). Trimming took off 4 bases at V and 5 bases at J, with 9 bases between the two ends. The V gene's germline CDR1 is KGHDR and CDR2 SFDVKD. The CDR3 extends over 13 amino acids. The CDR3 sequence: CATSEDSGDTQYF. For the CDR3, the DNA is TGTGCCACCAGTGAGGATAGCGGAGATACGCAGTATTTT.

V is TRBV20-1 and J is TRBJ2-1; tentative D call: TRBD1 (6 bases). The CDR3 loop spans 15 amino acids. Germline CDR1 is DFQATT and CDR2 is SNEGSKA (reference sequence). V was shortened by 6 bases and J by 3 bases, with 18 bases between the two germline ends. The CDR3 protein is CSAPGAPGVYNEQFF. Here the CDR3 DNA reads TGCAGTGCCCCAGGGGCCCCCGGGGTCTACAATGAGCAGTTCTTC.

This chain joins TRBV5-4 and TRBJ1-2; 9 bases agree with TRBD1. After removal of 0 bases from V and 2 bases from J, the junction contained 2 bases not matched to a gene. The germline gives CDR1 SGHNT, CDR2 YYREEE (reference sequence). CDR3 length equals 15 residues. The CDR3 DNA reads as TGTGCCAGCAGCTTGGCCGGGACAGGGAACTATGGCTACACCTTC. Translating it yields CASSLAGTGNYGYTF.

The chain employs TRBV9 and TRBJ1-2; 8 bases fit TRBD1. This CDR3 has 16 residues. V lost 4 bases and J lost 2; bases outside the gene matches: 10. Germline CDR1 SGDLS, CDR2 YYNGEE. Here the CDR3 reads CASSPRPGQANYGYTF. The CDR3 DNA sequence: TGTGCCAGCAGCCCAAGACCGGGACAGGCCAACTATGGCTACACCTTC.

This chain links TRBV28 with TRBJ1-4, with 7 bases matching TRBD1. Germline loops: CDR1 MDHEN, CDR2 SYDVKM. V shed 5 bases, J shed 3 bases, and the junction held 3 bases outside the gene matches. This CDR3 has 14 residues. CDR3 amino acids: CASSGQGANEKLFF. CDR3 nucleotides: TGTGCCAGCAGTGGTCAGGGGGCTAATGAAAAACTGTTTTTT.

The chain employs TRBV7-2 and TRBJ1-1; 8 bases are shared with TRBD1. Unmatched junction bases numbered 3, after V lost 5 bases and J lost 4 bases. This CDR3 region has 13 residues. The germline V gene has CDR1 SGHTA and CDR2 FQGNSA. The chain's CDR3 is CASSVGQGTEAFF. The CDR3 DNA reads TGTGCCAGCAGCGTTGGACAGGGCACTGAAGCTTTCTTT.

The V call is TRBV20-1, the J call TRBJ2-3; 8 bases fit TRBD1. Germline V CDR1 and CDR2: DFQATT, SNEGSKA (reference sequence). The J segment lost 2 bases and the V segment lost 3 bases, leaving 7 bases of the junction unmatched. The CDR3 totals 15 residues. This CDR3 is CSASSGGPHTDTQYF. CDR3 bases: TGCAGTGCTAGTTCAGGGGGCCCCCACACAGATACGCAGTATTTT.

The chain has TRBV12-3 or TRBV12-4 and TRBJ2-6; a weak D match, TRBD2 (5 bases). Trimming took 8 bases from V and 0 from J, leaving 11 bases between them. The CDR3 runs 15 residues. The CDR3 reads CASSRAGSGANVLTF. Here the CDR3 DNA reads TGTGCCAGCTCTAGGGCGGGCTCTGGGGCCAACGTCCTGACTTTC.